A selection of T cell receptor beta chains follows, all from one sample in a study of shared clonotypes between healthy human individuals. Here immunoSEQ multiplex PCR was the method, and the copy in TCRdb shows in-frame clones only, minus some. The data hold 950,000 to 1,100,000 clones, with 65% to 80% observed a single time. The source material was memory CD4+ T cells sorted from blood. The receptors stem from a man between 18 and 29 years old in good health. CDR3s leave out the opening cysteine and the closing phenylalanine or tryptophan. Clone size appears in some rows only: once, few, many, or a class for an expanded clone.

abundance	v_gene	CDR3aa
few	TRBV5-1	ASSSGQGADYGYT
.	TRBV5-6	ASSVGQMFPTNEKLF
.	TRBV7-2	ASSLYSGEYQETQY
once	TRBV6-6	ASSYSRLVQETQY
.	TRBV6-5	ASSRDPSSYNEQF
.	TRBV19	ASSNAYEQY
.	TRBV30	ACNRQAPNGYT
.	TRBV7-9	ASSSQGLNTEAF
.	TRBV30	ACLRTESSYNSPLH
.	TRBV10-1	ASSPGLADTDTQY
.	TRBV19	ASSTGRRGDTQY
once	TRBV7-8	ASSFPEGDTEAF
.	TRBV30	AWATGVGSPLH
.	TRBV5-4	ASSSRAEDSSPGANVLT
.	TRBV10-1	ASRGTSGSAYEQY
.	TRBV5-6	ASSLAGPIIDTQY